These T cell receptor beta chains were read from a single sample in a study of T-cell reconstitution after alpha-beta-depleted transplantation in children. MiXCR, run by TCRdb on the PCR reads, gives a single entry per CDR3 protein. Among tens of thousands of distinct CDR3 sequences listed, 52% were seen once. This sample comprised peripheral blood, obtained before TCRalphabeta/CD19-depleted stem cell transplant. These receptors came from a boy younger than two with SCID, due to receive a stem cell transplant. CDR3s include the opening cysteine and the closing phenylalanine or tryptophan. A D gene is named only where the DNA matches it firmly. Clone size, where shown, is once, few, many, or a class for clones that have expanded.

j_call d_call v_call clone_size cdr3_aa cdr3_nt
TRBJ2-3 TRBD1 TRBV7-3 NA CASSLTGTGRGDTQYF TGTGCCAGCAGCTTAACGGGGACAGGGCGAGGAGATACGCAGTATTTT
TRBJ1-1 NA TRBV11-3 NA CASSLDQGRAFF TGTGCCAGCAGCTTAGATCAGGGACGAGCTTTCTTT
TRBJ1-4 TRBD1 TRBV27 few CASSGQGNEKLFF TGTGCCAGCAGTGGACAGGGGAATGAAAAACTGTTTTTT
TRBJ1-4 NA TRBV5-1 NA CASSLGQGRNEKLFF TGCGCCAGCAGCTTGGGACAAGGAAGGAATGAAAAACTGTTTTTT
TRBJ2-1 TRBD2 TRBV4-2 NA CASSHASGGYNEQFF TGTGCCAGCAGCCACGCGAGCGGGGGCTACAATGAGCAGTTCTTC
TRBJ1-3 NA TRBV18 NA CASSPGAGTRGNTIYF TGTGCCAGCTCACCAGGCGCCGGGACACGTGGAAACACCATATATTTT
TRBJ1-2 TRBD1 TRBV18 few CASSATGQGNYGYTF TGTGCCAGCTCAGCAACGGGACAGGGTAACTATGGCTACACCTTC
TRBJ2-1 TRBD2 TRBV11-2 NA CASSQGGAYSWVEQFF TGTGCCAGCAGCCAGGGAGGGGCCTACTCGTGGGTTGAGCAGTTCTTC
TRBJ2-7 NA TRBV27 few CASSSGAEQYF TGTGCCAGCAGTTCAGGGGCCGAGCAGTACTTC
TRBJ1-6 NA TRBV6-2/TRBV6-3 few CASSYKGRNSPLHF TGTGCCAGCAGTTACAAGGGGAGGAATTCACCCCTCCACTTT
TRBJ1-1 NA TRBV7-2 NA CASSLVWMKGTEAFF TGTGCCAGCAGCTTAGTTTGGATGAAGGGGACTGAAGCTTTCTTT
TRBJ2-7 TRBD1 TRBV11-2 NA CASSERDRGSDEQYF TGTGCCAGCAGCGAGAGGGACAGGGGTTCCGACGAGCAGTACTTC
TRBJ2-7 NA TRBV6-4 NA CASSDSRPPGDSYEQYF TGTGCCAGCAGTGACTCGAGACCGCCAGGGGATTCCTACGAGCAGTACTTC
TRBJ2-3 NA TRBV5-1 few CASSADSSTDTQYF TGCGCCAGCAGCGCGGACAGCTCCACAGATACGCAGTATTTT
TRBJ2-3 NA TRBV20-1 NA CSARDFRGRRTDTQYF TGCAGTGCTAGAGATTTCAGGGGCCGGCGCACAGATACGCAGTATTTT
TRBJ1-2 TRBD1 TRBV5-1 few CASTLFGAGTENYGYTF TGCGCCAGCACCCTCTTTGGAGCAGGGACAGAGAACTATGGCTACACCTTC
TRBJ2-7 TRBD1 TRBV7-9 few CASRDRGREQYF TGTGCGAGCCGGGACAGGGGTCGGGAGCAGTACTTC
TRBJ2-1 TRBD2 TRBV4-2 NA CASSQQPSGANEQFF TGTGCCAGCAGCCAACAGCCTAGCGGGGCGAATGAGCAGTTCTTC
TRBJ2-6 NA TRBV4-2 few CASSPGQWASSGANVLTF TGTGCCAGCAGCCCCGGACAGTGGGCAAGCTCTGGGGCCAACGTCCTGACTTTC
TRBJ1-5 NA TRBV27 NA CASSLKGSSSNQPQHF TGTGCCAGCAGTTTAAAAGGCAGCTCTTCTAATCAGCCCCAGCATTTT
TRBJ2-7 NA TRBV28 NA CASSLRYEQYF TGTGCCAGCAGTTTAAGATACGAGCAGTACTTC
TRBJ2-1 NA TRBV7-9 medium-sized CASGGNEQFF TGTGCCAGCGGTGGCAATGAGCAGTTCTTC
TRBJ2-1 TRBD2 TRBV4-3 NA CASSQDPAGDLYNEQFF TGCGCCAGCAGCCAAGATCCAGCGGGGGACCTATACAATGAGCAGTTCTTC
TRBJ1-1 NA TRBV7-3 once CASSPHTKAFF TGTGCCAGCAGCCCCCACACCAAGGCTTTCTTT
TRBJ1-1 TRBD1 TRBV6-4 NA CASSEAGGSGTEAFF TGTGCCAGCAGCGAAGCAGGGGGCTCGGGGACTGAAGCTTTCTTT
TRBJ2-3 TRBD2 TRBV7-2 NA CASSHITGGFADTQYF TGTGCCAGCAGCCACATAACGGGGGGGTTCGCAGATACGCAGTATTTT
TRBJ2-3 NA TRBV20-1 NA CSAEGRGRTDTQYF TGCAGTGCTGAGGGCCGGGGGCGCACAGATACGCAGTATTTT
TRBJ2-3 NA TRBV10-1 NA CASSEHDWGSTDTQYF TGCGCCAGCAGTGAGCATGATTGGGGGAGCACAGATACGCAGTATTTT
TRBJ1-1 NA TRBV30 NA CAWSVKVGTEAFF TGTGCCTGGAGTGTAAAGGTCGGCACTGAAGCTTTCTTT
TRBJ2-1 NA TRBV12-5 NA CASGLVPGANEQFF TGTGCTAGTGGTTTGGTACCAGGGGCCAATGAGCAGTTCTTC